These 22 T cell receptor beta chains were sequenced from one sample in a study of human T cells and chemical hapten exposure. TCRdb re-analysed the RACE reads in MiXCR, keeping a single row per CDR3 protein. The repertoire holds tens of thousands of distinct CDR3 sequences, with 5.5% to 7.5% as singletons. Time point specified: pre-sensitization, week 0. Described treatment: therapeutic diphenylcyclopropenone sensitization with weekly scalp DPC. Sequenced here: whole blood, sampled in connection with sensitization to the hapten diphenylcyclopropenone (DPC). The receptor set was obtained from a woman in her 30s with alopecia areata. Some clones in this sample may be carry-over from other donors' samples.

V usage is TRBV14 and J usage is TRBJ2-7; TRBD2 might be the D (5 bases). Germline V gene data show CDR1 as SGHDN and CDR2 as FVKESK. The CDR3 contains 13 residues. Between the trimmed V and J ends, which lost 4 bases and 3 bases, there was a span of 10 bases. CDR3 DNA: TGTGCCAGCAGCCGAGGACTGGACTACGAGCAGTACTTC. Its translation is CASSRGLDYEQYF.

This clonotype has at least ten counts. The genes are TRBV21-1 and TRBJ2-3; the D call in the table, TRBD2, was not verified against the DNA. TRBV21-1 is described as a pseudogene. The CDR3 has 16 residues. The CDR3 bases are TGTGCCAGCAGCAAGGGACTAGCGGGGGACACAGATACGCAGTATTTT. This translates into CASSKGLAGDTDTQYF.

This clonotype showed up many times. In DNA, the CDR3 is TGTGCCATCAGTGAGATGAGACAAAGGCAAGCTTTCTTT. Residues: CAISEMRQRQAFF. The chain carries TRBV10-3 and TRBJ1-1; D is uncertain. From germline, CDR1 is ENHRY and CDR2 SYGVKD. The V gene lost 2 bases and the J gene lost 9 bases, with 13 bases spanning the gap. CDR3 length: 13 residues.

This clonotype appeared many times. V and J are TRBV5-4 and TRBJ1-2, with D uncertain. CDR1 SGHNT and CDR2 YYREEE come from the germline V gene (reference sequence). Trimming cost V 4 bases and J 2 bases, with 15 bases left between them. The CDR3 is made up of 15 amino acids. The CDR3 DNA follows: TGTGCCAGCAGCGCGGAGGCGGACCCAAACTATGGCTACACCTTC. It encodes CASSAEADPNYGYTF.

This clonotype was seen many times. The chain has TRBV11-2 and TRBJ2-3, with D perhaps matching TRBD2 (5 bases). This CDR3 contains 14 residues. Germline CDR1 SGHAT, CDR2 FQNNGV. Trimming shortened V by 2 bases and J by 4 bases, and 10 bases separated the two germline ends. Written as DNA, the CDR3 is TGTGCCAGCAGCTTACTGTTGCGGGCAGATACGCAGTATTTT. Protein sequence: CASSLLLRADTQYF.

The chain recombines TRBV3-1 with TRBJ2-2; D perhaps matches TRBD1 (6 bases). Trimming cost V 3 bases and J 5 bases, with 16 bases left between them. Per the germline V gene, CDR1 is LGHDT and CDR2 is YNNKEL (reference sequence). CDR3 length: 16 amino acids. CDR3 DNA sequence: TGTGCCAGCAGCCAGTATGGGACAATCTCTACCGGGGAGCTGTTTTTT. Its protein product is CASSQYGTISTGELFF.

This clonotype was counted ten times or more. The chain has TRBV20-1 and TRBJ2-3; D gene uncertain. V lost 6 bases and J 0 bases, leaving 7 bases between the germline ends. Germline-derived CDR1 and CDR2 are DFQATT and SNEGSKA (reference sequence). There are 12 residues in the CDR3. The CDR3 sequence: CSAVKSTDTQYF. In DNA, the CDR3 is TGCAGTGCGGTAAAAAGCACAGATACGCAGTATTTT.

This clonotype was counted many times. V usage is TRBV27 and J usage is TRBJ2-5; D unclear. The CDR3 extends over 13 amino acids. V was trimmed by 1 base and J by 4 bases, leaving 7 bases between them. Germline V gene data show CDR1 as MNHEY and CDR2 as SMNVEV (reference sequence). The CDR3, as DNA: TGTGCCAGCAGTTTATACCCCCCAGAGACCCAGTACTTC. Amino acids: CASSLYPPETQYF.

The table lists this clonotype with a few counts. The chain is built from TRBV12-3 or TRBV12-4 and TRBJ2-2, with 9 bases fitting TRBD1. This CDR3 spans 15 amino acids. J gave up 4 bases and V 5 bases, and 5 bases lay outside the gene matches. The CDR3 region has the DNA TGTGCCAGCAGTCCCGGACAGGGGAGCACCGGGGAGCTGTTTTTT. It translates to CASSPGQGSTGELFF.

This clonotype was detected ten times or more. V usage is TRBV7-9 and J usage is TRBJ1-1, with a possible D match to TRBD1 (5 bases). The CDR3 extends over 13 amino acids. V lost 2 bases to trimming and J lost 4 bases, with 8 bases between them. Germline V gives CDR1 SEHNR, CDR2 FQNEAQ (reference sequence). CDR3 residues: CASSLRQSTEAFF. In nucleotides, the CDR3 is TGTGCCAGCAGCTTAAGACAGTCCACTGAAGCTTTCTTT.

Many counts were recorded for this clonotype. The chain couples TRBV2 to TRBJ1-2; D might be TRBD1 (6 bases). Trimming pared 7 bases from V and 7 bases from J, leaving 16 bases between. The CDR3 is 13 amino acids. The V gene's germline CDR1 is SNHLY and CDR2 FYNNEI. CDR3 protein: CASIWGLTSGYTF. The DNA of the CDR3 is TGTGCCAGCATCTGGGGGCTCACTTCTGGCTACACCTTC.

At least ten counts were recorded for this clonotype. The V and J genes are TRBV20-1 and TRBJ1-1, with 9 bases aligning to TRBD1. Germline V lookup: CDR1 DFQATT, CDR2 SNEGSKA (reference sequence). J lost 4 bases, V lost 5 bases, and 17 bases had no gene match. This CDR3 spans 17 amino acids. The CDR3 sequence: CSAPQTDRGRLGTEAFF. The CDR3 region has the DNA TGCAGTGCTCCCCAAACGGACAGGGGAAGACTAGGCACTGAAGCTTTCTTT.

Many counts were recorded for this clonotype. This chain connects TRBV15 to TRBJ2-7, with TRBD1 as a possible D gene (5 bases). This CDR3 has 15 amino acids. The germline V gene has CDR1 LNHNV and CDR2 YYDKDF (reference sequence). V shed 1 base and J shed 3 bases, with 13 bases lying between them. CDR3 bases: TGTGCCACCAGCAGAGTGGCAGGGCAAAACTACGAGCAGTACTTC. It translates to CATSRVAGQNYEQYF.

The chain employs TRBV7-9 and TRBJ1-1; TRBD1 matches 7 bases. The CDR3 runs 14 residues. The V and J ends lost 4 bases and 7 bases, in that order; junction bases with no gene match: 9. CDR1 is SEHNR, CDR2 FQNEAQ, per germline (reference sequence). This CDR3 reads CASSSRQGTGEAFF. The CDR3 nucleotides are TGTGCCAGCAGCTCCAGACAGGGAACAGGTGAAGCTTTCTTT.

This clonotype was seen ten or more times. The chain joins TRBV7-6 to TRBJ1-1, with D perhaps matching TRBD1 (6 bases). Germline V CDR1 and CDR2: SGHVS, FNYEAQ. The CDR3 is 13 residues long. The V and J ends lost 6 bases and 4 bases respectively, with 12 bases between them. The CDR3 region is CASSVGGSTEAFF. The CDR3 DNA reads TGTGCCAGCAGTGTAGGGGGAAGCACTGAAGCTTTCTTT.

The table lists this clonotype with many counts. The chain has TRBV29-1 and TRBJ1-1, with a weak D call TRBD1 (5 bases). V was shortened by 2 bases and J by 4 bases, with 20 bases between the two germline ends. The CDR3 spans 16 residues. Germline V gene lookup returns CDR1 SQVTM and CDR2 ANQGSEA. For the CDR3, the DNA is TGCAGCGTTGAAAAGGGGTGGGGAACTGGGACCACTGAAGCTTTCTTT. As protein: CSVEKGWGTGTTEAFF.

The CDR3 nucleotides are TGTGCCAGTACACAAGGCAGTCTGAACACTGAAGCTTTCTTT. Protein sequence: CASTQGSLNTEAFF. V usage is TRBV19 and J usage is TRBJ1-1, with unresolved D. CDR1 and CDR2 (germline): LNHDA, SQIVND (reference sequence). The CDR3 extends over 14 amino acids. With 7 bases removed from V and 0 bases from J, the gap between germline ends came to 12 bases.

This clonotype was picked up many times. The rearrangement links TRBV7-2 to TRBJ2-7; 7 nucleotides align to TRBD2. This CDR3 spans 15 amino acids. The germline V gene encodes CDR1 SGHTA and CDR2 FQGNSA. The junction had 9 bases not matched to a gene; V was cut back by 5 bases and J by 2 bases. The CDR3 protein is CASSRWGGGAYEQYF. CDR3 DNA sequence: TGTGCCAGCAGCCGATGGGGCGGGGGTGCCTACGAGCAGTACTTC.

The chain joins TRBV11-2 to TRBJ2-7, with D possibly TRBD1 on 5 matching bases. Trimming pared 3 bases from V and 2 bases from J, leaving 11 bases between. The CDR3 runs to 14 residues. The germline gives CDR1 SGHAT, CDR2 FQNNGV. CDR3 sequence: CASSLGQGAYEQYF. The CDR3 nucleotides are TGTGCCAGCAGCTTGGGCCAAGGGGCCTACGAGCAGTACTTC.

This clonotype came up a few times. The V gene is TRBV6-5, the J gene TRBJ2-2, with 8 bases aligning to TRBD2. The germline V gene encodes CDR1 MNHEY and CDR2 SVGAGI. Losses at the gene ends were 2 bases for V and 7 bases for J; bases not matched to a gene: 6. CDR3 length: 15 residues. The DNA for the CDR3 is TGTGCCAGCAGTTACGTCGGGGGGGCTGTCGGGGAGCTGTTTTTT. It yields the protein CASSYVGGAVGELFF.

This clonotype was seen many times. The CDR3 loop reads CASGLGYGPQHF. Written as DNA, the CDR3 is TGTGCTAGTGGTTTGGGGTACGGCCCGCAGCATTTT. The chain couples TRBV12-5 to TRBJ1-5, with D unresolved. Trimming cost V 1 base and J 13 bases, with 11 bases left between them. Germline lookup yields CDR1 LGHNT and CDR2 FRNRAP. The CDR3 totals 12 residues.

The table lists this clonotype with many counts. J is TRBJ2-7 and V is TRBV3-1; no clear D. V dropped 0 bases and J dropped 9 bases, with 6 bases sitting between them. From germline, CDR1 is LGHDT and CDR2 YNNKEL (reference sequence). The CDR3 is made up of 11 amino acids. The CDR3 DNA reads TGTGCCAGCAGCCAAGATAGGTGGCAGTACTTC. Translated: CASSQDRWQYF.